One sample yielded the 19 T cell receptor beta chains listed below, sequenced in a study of cytomegalovirus exposure and HLA in healthy donors. The PCR made use of 60 Vbeta and 13 Jbeta primers. Profiled with immunoSEQ multiplex PCR; TCRdb holds only in-frame clones, not every one. The table lists 100,000 or so clones, approximately 11% of them singletons. Source material: PBMCs. These receptors were obtained from a man aged 35-49 years in good health and CMV-seropositive.

This clone turned up a few times. The chain carries TRBV6-4 and TRBJ1-5; tentative D call: TRBD1 (5 bases). The CDR3 has 16 residues. V lost 6 bases and J lost 1, with 16 bases in between. CDR1 MRHNA and CDR2 SNTAGT come from the germline V gene. The CDR3 nucleotides read TGTGCCAGCAGGAAGTTTCGGGGGATGAGCAATCAGCCCCAGCATTTT. This codes for CASRKFRGMSNQPQHF.

The J gene is TRBJ2-5, the V gene TRBV5-1, with 13 bases aligning to TRBD2. Matching the DNA end better, TRBJ2-7 makes the J call doubtful. The CDR3 consists of 17 residues. Germline V CDR1 and CDR2: SGHRS, YFSETQ. The CDR3 sequence: CASSSLPGLAGNYEQYF. DNA of the CDR3: TGCGCCAGCAGCTCTCTTCCGGGACTAGCGGGGAACTACGAGCAGTACTTC.

The CDR3 DNA follows: TGTGCCAGCAGTTTTAGAAACGAATTCGCAGATACGCAGTATTTT. Its translation: CASSFRNEFADTQYF. The gene calls are TRBV28 and TRBJ2-3; D remains unclear. Germline CDR1 reads MDHEN; CDR2 reads SYDVKM. The V end was cut by 3 bases, the J end by 4 bases, with 14 bases between. The CDR3 has 15 amino acids.

The V gene is TRBV7-2, the J gene TRBJ2-3; D ambiguous. The CDR3 is 15 amino acids. Germline loops: CDR1 SGHTA, CDR2 FQGNSA. V lost 3 bases to trimming and J lost 1 base, with 11 bases between them. The CDR3 reads CASSFRVGGTDTQYF. In nucleotides, the CDR3 is TGTGCCAGCAGCTTCCGGGTCGGCGGCACAGATACGCAGTATTTT.

A few counts support this clone. The CDR3 sequence is CASSVGVGDGYTF. The CDR3, as DNA: TGTGCCAGCAGCGTAGGCGTCGGGGATGGCTACACCTTC. This rearrangement joins TRBV9 to TRBJ1-2; D gene uncertain. V shed 0 bases and J shed 6 bases, with 9 bases lying between them. Germline CDR1 and CDR2: SGDLS and YYNGEE. CDR3 size: 13 residues.

This clone was seen only a few times. V usage is TRBV6-5 and J usage is TRBJ1-1; D unresolved. Trimming took off 0 bases at V and 4 bases at J, with 12 bases between the two ends. Germline-derived CDR1 and CDR2 are MNHEY and SVGAGI. There are 15 residues in the CDR3. In DNA form, the CDR3 reads TGTGCCAGCAGTTACTCCCCCGGGGAGACCACTGAAGCTTTCTTT. Protein product: CASSYSPGETTEAFF.

The J gene is TRBJ2-1, the V gene TRBV29-1; 10 bases map to TRBD2. Germline values: CDR1 SQVTM, CDR2 ANQGSEA. V shed 6 bases, J shed 5 bases, and the junction held 7 bases outside the gene matches. The CDR3 length is 14 residues. The CDR3 nucleotides are TGCAGCGTCGTACTAGCGGGGACGAACAATGAGCAGTTCTTC. Its translation: CSVVLAGTNNEQFF.

This clone turned up a few times. The V call is TRBV2, the J call TRBJ2-1, with TRBD1 identical over 9 bases. V shed 8 bases and J 4 bases; nucleotides not matched to a gene: 3. CDR3 size: 13 residues. Germline V gene lookup returns CDR1 SNHLY and CDR2 FYNNEI. The CDR3 nucleotides are TGTGCCAGCCGGGACAGGGTATACAATGAGCAGTTCTTC. Translating it yields CASRDRVYNEQFF.

This chain links TRBV5-4 with TRBJ1-3; D not resolved. Germline loops: CDR1 SGHNT, CDR2 YYREEE (reference sequence). The CDR3 runs to 14 residues. The V and J ends lost 3 bases and 0 bases respectively, with 7 bases between them. This chain's CDR3 is CASSSAFSGNTIYF. Written as DNA, the CDR3 is TGTGCCAGCAGCTCTGCGTTCTCTGGAAACACCATATATTTT.

The chain is built from TRBV27 and TRBJ2-1; 14 positions match TRBD2. The germline CDR1 and CDR2 sequences are MNHEY and SMNVEV (reference sequence). This CDR3 is built from 19 residues. After removal of 0 bases from V and 7 bases from J, the junction contained 11 bases not matched to a gene. The CDR3: CASSLSWTSGRRIENEQFF. DNA for the CDR3: TGTGCCAGCAGTTTATCGTGGACTAGCGGGAGGAGGATCGAAAATGAGCAGTTCTTC.

This chain links TRBV19 with TRBJ1-1, with D possibly TRBD1 on 6 matching bases. The germline V gene encodes CDR1 LNHDA and CDR2 SQIVND (reference sequence). Deletions cut 5 bases from V and 6 bases from J, with 10 bases between. This CDR3 is 12 amino acids long. CDR3 amino acids: CASSQGSPEAFF. The CDR3 DNA is TGTGCCAGTAGTCAGGGGTCCCCTGAAGCTTTCTTT.

This clone came up a few times. The chain couples TRBV5-1 to TRBJ2-3, with 11 bases matching TRBD2. The CDR3 sequence is 15 residues long. Trimming removed 0 bases from V and 6 bases from J; junction bases left unmatched: 3. The germline V gene has CDR1 SGHRS and CDR2 YFSETQ. CDR3 coding DNA: TGCGCCAGCAGCTTGGGTCCTAGCGGGGGGGATACGCAGTATTTT. Amino acid sequence: CASSLGPSGGDTQYF.

The V and J genes are TRBV19 and TRBJ1-5, with TRBD1 as a possible D gene (5 bases). The CDR3 is 15 residues long. From germline, CDR1 is LNHDA and CDR2 SQIVND (reference sequence). V was cut by 9 bases and J by 2 bases, with 17 bases left in between. The CDR3 spells CASNYGRGGNQPQHF. As DNA, the CDR3 is TGTGCCAGCAACTATGGAAGGGGTGGCAATCAGCCCCAGCATTTT.

The chain has TRBV9 and TRBJ1-1; D is ambiguous. This CDR3 has 14 amino acids. The V end lost 2 bases, the J end lost 4 bases, and 12 bases lay between the germline ends. Looked up from germline, CDR1 is SGDLS and CDR2 is YYNGEE. The CDR3 loop is CASSVVQSSTEAFF. CDR3 nucleotides: TGTGCCAGCAGCGTCGTACAGTCCTCCACTGAAGCTTTCTTT.

This clone appeared a few times. This chain uses TRBV9 with TRBJ1-2; TRBD1 might be the D (5 bases). Trimming stripped 6 bases from V and 2 bases from J, with 20 bases between. The CDR3 sequence is 16 residues long. Germline loops: CDR1 SGDLS, CDR2 YYNGEE. In nucleotides, the CDR3 is TGTGCCAGCACCCCCTGGGCCAGGGCCACGAACTATGGCTACACCTTC. It translates to CASTPWARATNYGYTF.

The V call is TRBV29-1, the J call TRBJ2-7, with TRBD2 identical over 10 bases. The CDR3 contains 12 residues. With 4 bases clipped from V and 4 bases from J, the junction kept 1 base outside the gene matches. The germline CDR1 and CDR2 sequences are SQVTM and ANQGSEA. The CDR3 sequence is CSVGGLAYEQYF. CDR3 bases: TGCAGCGTTGGGGGACTAGCGTACGAGCAGTACTTC.

The genes are TRBV7-6 and TRBJ2-4, with D possibly being TRBD2 (5 bases). The CDR3 has 14 residues. V was trimmed by 1 base and J by 2 bases, leaving 6 bases between them. CDR1 is SGHVS and CDR2 is FNYEAQ in the germline V gene. The chain's CDR3 is CASSLGETKNIQYF. DNA for the CDR3: TGTGCCAGCAGCTTAGGGGAGACCAAAAACATTCAGTACTTC.

This chain links TRBV5-6 with TRBJ2-3; D is perhaps TRBD2 (6 bases). The CDR3 totals 15 residues. Trimming removed 0 bases from V and 2 bases from J, with 10 bases in between. From germline, CDR1 is SGHDT and CDR2 YYEEEE. The CDR3 is CASSLGGGNTDTQYF. The CDR3 region has the DNA TGTGCCAGCAGCTTGGGTGGGGGGAACACAGATACGCAGTATTTT.

This chain uses TRBV6-5 with TRBJ1-6, with D possibly TRBD1 on 6 matching bases. This CDR3 contains 14 residues. The germline V and J ends were trimmed by 6 bases and 7 bases, with 13 bases remaining between them. The germline gives CDR1 MNHEY, CDR2 SVGAGI. DNA for the CDR3: TGTGCCAGCAGCCGACGACAGGAGAATTCACCCCTCCACTTT. It yields the protein CASSRRQENSPLHF.